The 31 T cell receptor beta chains in this list originate from one sample, sequenced in a study of CD8 T cells in ankylosing spondylitis (TCRdb year 2017). Libraries were made using 5' RACE. This sample was sequenced with an Illumina HiSeq 2500. TCRdb applied fastp at Q25 and MiXCR to the public reads, then kept only in-frame beta chains. Merged by CDR3 protein, the rows form single entries marked with the most common genes and DNA. This sample gives 390,000 or so distinct CDR3 sequences in total; 20% to 25% of them show up just once. The ten largest account for 15% to 20% of the sample. Antigen specificity for these receptors is unknown. Overall study results and their limits: A TCR beta motif of eight highly homologous amino acid variants appeared characteristic of blood from ankylosing spondylitis patients.

Sample: blood, either unsorted or a sorted T cell fraction (not recorded which). These receptors were collected from a male donor with ankylosing spondylitis.

This clonotype was counted only a few times. The chain employs TRBV2 and TRBJ2-7, with 13 bases lining up with TRBD2. Losses at the gene ends were 3 bases for V and 6 bases for J; bases not matched to a gene: 5. Germline CDR1 SNHLY, CDR2 FYNNEI. This CDR3 spans 15 amino acids. This CDR3 is CASSDRTSGSGEQYF. As DNA, the CDR3 is TGTGCCAGCAGTGATCGGACTAGCGGGAGCGGCGAGCAGTACTTC.

This clonotype came up many times. The CDR3 loop reads CASSLVSAGEQYF. CDR3 sequence (DNA): TGTGCCAGCAGCTTAGTATCAGCGGGCGAGCAGTACTTC. The rearrangement links TRBV11-2 to TRBJ2-7; possibly TRBD2 for D (6 bases). The CDR3 spans 13 residues. The V end was cut by 1 base, the J end by 6 bases, with 10 bases between. Looked up from germline, CDR1 is SGHAT and CDR2 is FQNNGV.

This clonotype has more than one count but fewer than ten. The genes are TRBV20-1 and TRBJ1-1; 8 bases map to TRBD1. J gave up 0 bases and V 6 bases, and 15 bases lay outside the gene matches. This CDR3 has 17 amino acids. CDR1 and CDR2 from the germline V gene are DFQATT and SNEGSKA (reference sequence). The CDR3 DNA sequence: TGCAGTGCGGAACAGGGGGTAAGGTTTTCGGTGAACACTGAAGCTTTCTTT. Residues: CSAEQGVRFSVNTEAFF.

This chain joins TRBV5-1 and TRBJ2-7, with TRBD2 identical over 9 bases. CDR3 length: 16 amino acids. V was pared by 0 bases and J by 4 bases, with 8 bases of the junction left unmatched. Germline assignment: CDR1 SGHRS and CDR2 YFSETQ. This CDR3 reads CASSLEAAGGHYEQYF. CDR3 DNA: TGCGCCAGCAGCTTGGAAGCGGCGGGAGGGCATTACGAGCAGTACTTC.

This clonotype has a count of ten or more. The CDR3 nucleotides are TGTGCCAGCAGCGGACAGGGAGGGACCCAGTACTTC. Protein: CASSGQGGTQYF. The V gene is TRBV12-3 or TRBV12-4, the J gene TRBJ2-5, with 8 bases lining up with TRBD1. V gave up 6 bases and J gave up 7 bases; unmatched junction bases: 4. This CDR3 spans 12 amino acids.

The J gene is TRBJ2-1, the V gene TRBV3-1, with 8 bases identical to TRBD2. Germline V gives CDR1 LGHDT, CDR2 YNNKEL (reference sequence). The CDR3 is 16 residues long. J gave up 4 bases and V 2 bases, and 7 bases lay outside the gene matches. CDR3 coding DNA: TGTGCCAGCAGCCAAATCGGAGCGGGAGCGTACAATGAGCAGTTCTTC. Translating it yields CASSQIGAGAYNEQFF.

This clonotype was seen a few times. The V call is TRBV19, the J call TRBJ2-3; TRBD2 matches at 7 bases. Germline-derived CDR1 and CDR2 are LNHDA and SQIVND (reference sequence). V lost 6 bases to trimming and J lost 4 bases; unmatched junction nucleotides: 10. There are 15 residues in the CDR3. The CDR3, as DNA: TGTGCCAGTAGCCGAGGGGCGGGAGTAGCAGATACGCAGTATTTT. This gives the protein CASSRGAGVADTQYF.

This clonotype was seen once. This chain connects TRBV20-1 to TRBJ2-5, with D perhaps matching TRBD1 (5 bases). V gave up 6 bases and J gave up 5 bases, with 19 bases separating them. The CDR3 runs 14 residues. Germline loops: CDR1 DFQATT, CDR2 SNEGSKA (reference sequence). The CDR3 here is CSAHTSGIRETQYF. The CDR3 region has the DNA TGCAGTGCGCACACGTCAGGGATTCGGGAGACCCAGTACTTC.

The chain couples TRBV11-2 to TRBJ2-2; 9 bases are a match to TRBD2. J gave up 2 bases and V 5 bases, and 9 bases lay outside the gene matches. Germline CDR1 and CDR2: SGHAT and FQNNGV. The CDR3 extends over 17 amino acids. The CDR3 bases are TGTGCCAGCAGCCGCCCCTTAGCGGGAGTTAACACCGGGGAGCTGTTTTTT. This codes for CASSRPLAGVNTGELFF.

Only a few counts were recorded for this clonotype. The rearrangement joins TRBV12-5 to TRBJ2-5; 7 bases align to TRBD1. The CDR3 sequence is 15 residues long. The ends lost 1 base at V and 5 bases at J; junction bases unmatched: 7. The V gene's germline CDR1 is LGHNT and CDR2 FRNRAP. The CDR3 loop is CASGLDSRGLETQYF. In DNA form, the CDR3 reads TGTGCTAGTGGTTTGGATTCGAGGGGGCTTGAGACCCAGTACTTC. Full variable domain (rest looked up from reference TRBV12-5 and TRBJ2-5): DARVTQTPRHKVTEMGQEVTMRCQPILGHNTVFWYRQTMMQGLELLAYFRNRAPLDDSGMPKDRFSAEMPDATLATLKIQPSEPRDSAVYFCASGLDSRGLETQYFGPGTRLLVL.

This clonotype was detected a few times. The chain couples TRBV12-3 or TRBV12-4 to TRBJ1-2; D is uncertain. With 5 bases removed from V and 4 bases from J, the gap between germline ends came to 11 bases. This CDR3 spans 13 amino acids. CDR3 coding DNA: TGTGCCAGCAGTCGCCAGCGAGCCTATGGCTACACCTTC. It translates to CASSRQRAYGYTF.

The chain links TRBV7-9 to TRBJ1-4; D is unresolved. Germline CDR1 SEHNR, CDR2 FQNEAQ (reference sequence). V dropped 5 bases and J dropped 8 bases, with 15 bases sitting between them. This CDR3 region has 14 residues. The CDR3 loop reads CASSRTEAREKLFF. The CDR3 coding sequence is TGTGCCAGCAGCAGGACCGAAGCTCGAGAAAAACTGTTTTTT.

The V call is TRBV5-1, the J call TRBJ2-1; the match to TRBD2 covers 12 bases. With V trimmed by 3 bases and J by 7 bases, 5 bases remained unmatched. The CDR3 length is 15 residues. The V gene's germline CDR1 is SGHRS and CDR2 YFSETQ. CDR3 in amino acids: CASSSTSGRKNEQFF. The CDR3 DNA reads as TGCGCCAGCAGCTCAACTAGCGGGAGGAAGAATGAGCAGTTCTTC.

The V call is TRBV12-3 or TRBV12-4, the J call TRBJ2-2, with 10 bases matching TRBD2. The CDR3 is made up of 15 amino acids. The ends lost 3 bases at V and 7 bases at J; junction bases unmatched: 5. The CDR3 DNA follows: TGTGCCAGCAGTTTGCTAGCGGGAGAAAACGGGGAGCTGTTTTTT. It yields the protein CASSLLAGENGELFF.

The chain joins TRBV10-3 to TRBJ2-7, with D hard to call. V lost 2 bases and J 4 bases, leaving 9 bases between the germline ends. This CDR3 is 13 amino acids long. The germline CDR1 and CDR2 sequences are ENHRY and SYGVKD. The chain's CDR3 is CAISEALWYEQYF. CDR3 DNA sequence: TGTGCCATCAGTGAGGCTTTATGGTACGAGCAGTACTTC.

This clonotype was recorded a few times. The rearrangement uses TRBV5-1 and TRBJ2-2, with 8 bases fitting TRBD1. Germline V gives CDR1 SGHRS, CDR2 YFSETQ. V lost 4 bases and J lost 2; bases outside the gene matches: 7. The CDR3 runs to 16 residues. The CDR3 DNA sequence: TGCGCCAGCAGCCTACAGGGGGTCACCAACACCGGGGAGCTGTTTTTT. Protein product: CASSLQGVTNTGELFF.

This chain uses TRBV10-3 with TRBJ1-2, with a possible D match to TRBD1 (6 bases). V lost 5 bases and J lost 3, with 10 bases in between. This CDR3 comprises 13 residues. Germline V gives CDR1 ENHRY, CDR2 SYGVKD. Here the CDR3 reads CAISRQADYGYTF. The CDR3 coding sequence is TGTGCCATCAGTCGACAGGCTGACTATGGCTACACCTTC.

The chain combines TRBV20-1 with TRBJ1-6; D possibly corresponds to TRBD1 (5 bases). Trimming shortened V by 3 bases and J by 6 bases, and 18 bases separated the two germline ends. The germline CDR1 and CDR2 sequences are DFQATT and SNEGSKA (reference sequence). The CDR3 covers 16 residues. The CDR3 DNA sequence: TGCAGTGCTAGCCCCGGACAAACACGAGCTAATTCACCCCTCCACTTT. Translated, it gives CSASPGQTRANSPLHF.

J is TRBJ2-3 and V is TRBV20-1; D may be TRBD2 (6 bases). V gave up 0 bases and J gave up 6 bases, with 16 bases separating them. The CDR3 loop spans 15 amino acids. From germline, CDR1 is DFQATT and CDR2 SNEGSKA (reference sequence). CDR3 nucleotide sequence: TGCAGTGCTAGAGACCACCTTTGGGGGGTCGATACGCAGTATTTT. It encodes CSARDHLWGVDTQYF.

This clonotype occurred a few times. Written as DNA, the CDR3 is TGCGCCAGCAGCTTGCGGACAGGCGAGGGTGAAAAACTGTTTTTT. Translated: CASSLRTGEGEKLFF. The chain combines TRBV5-1 with TRBJ1-4; 7 bases match TRBD1. Germline trimming cut 1 base from V and 7 bases from J; bases unmatched to any gene: 7. CDR3 size: 15 residues. Germline-derived CDR1 and CDR2 are SGHRS and YFSETQ.

Only a few counts were recorded for this clonotype. The chain links TRBV29-1 to TRBJ2-2; D is unresolved. Trimming removed 6 bases from V and 1 base from J, with 6 bases in between. The germline V gene encodes CDR1 SQVTM and CDR2 ANQGSEA. The CDR3 contains 12 residues. The CDR3 protein is CSVWENTGELFF. The CDR3 coding sequence is TGCAGCGTCTGGGAGAACACCGGGGAGCTGTTTTTT.

This clonotype was counted only a few times. This chain connects TRBV5-1 to TRBJ2-5; 7 bases line up with TRBD1. The CDR3 is made up of 13 amino acids. The J segment lost 5 bases and the V segment lost 5 bases, leaving 6 bases of the junction unmatched. Germline V lookup: CDR1 SGHRS, CDR2 YFSETQ. The CDR3 is CASRTTGEETQYF. The CDR3 DNA reads as TGCGCCAGCAGGACAACAGGGGAGGAGACCCAGTACTTC.

J is TRBJ2-4 and V is TRBV28, with a tentative D call TRBD2 (6 bases). Per the germline V gene, CDR1 is MDHEN and CDR2 is SYDVKM. This CDR3 region has 13 residues. V was shortened by 6 bases and J by 8 bases, with 14 bases between the two germline ends. CDR3 in DNA: TGTGCCAGCAGCGGGGACTTTGGAGACATTCAGTACTTC. Protein: CASSGDFGDIQYF.

This rearrangement joins TRBV5-5 to TRBJ2-1; 7 positions agree with TRBD2. This CDR3 has 16 residues. From germline, CDR1 is SGHKS and CDR2 YYEKEE (reference sequence). The V gene end was trimmed by 3 bases and the J gene end by 4 bases; junction bases not matched to a gene: 10. Here the CDR3 reads CASSSMQSSGYNEQFF. CDR3 DNA: TGTGCCAGCAGCTCTATGCAATCTAGCGGATACAATGAGCAGTTCTTC.

This clonotype was observed a few times. The chain combines TRBV3-1 with TRBJ2-7; 9 bases align to TRBD1. CDR3 length: 15 residues. V shed 4 bases and J 5 bases; nucleotides not matched to a gene: 9. In germline, CDR1 is LGHDT, CDR2 YNNKEL (reference sequence). CDR3 residues: CASSRTGGLDNEQYF. The CDR3 nucleotides read TGTGCCAGCAGCCGTACAGGGGGCTTAGACAACGAGCAGTACTTC.

This clonotype has a handful of counts. In DNA form, the CDR3 reads TGTGCCAGCAGTTACTCGACCTGGGAGACCCAGTACTTC. It specifies CASSYSTWETQYF. The J gene is TRBJ2-5, the V gene TRBV6-5; D call uncertain. V was cut by 0 bases and J by 5 bases, with 7 bases left in between. In germline, CDR1 is MNHEY, CDR2 SVGAGI. The CDR3 totals 13 residues.

This clonotype was detected a few times. CDR3 DNA: TGTGCCACCAGGGGGTCTGGCACAGATACGCAGTATTTT. This gives the protein CATRGSGTDTQYF. The chain combines TRBV15 with TRBJ2-3; no firm D call. Trimming cost V 6 bases and J 1 base, with 8 bases left between them. CDR1 LNHNV and CDR2 YYDKDF come from the germline V gene (reference sequence). The CDR3 has 13 amino acids.

This clonotype showed up just a few times. Here the CDR3 reads CASSPRGQSNYGYTF. CDR3 bases: TGCGCCAGCAGCCCGAGAGGACAGTCTAACTATGGCTACACCTTC. The chain combines TRBV5-1 with TRBJ1-2, with a tentative D call TRBD1 (6 bases). The CDR3 is 15 residues long. CDR1 and CDR2 from the germline V gene are SGHRS and YFSETQ. V lost 4 bases and J 0 bases, leaving 13 bases between the germline ends.

The chain carries TRBV18 and TRBJ1-5; 7 bases are shared with TRBD1. The CDR3 has 14 residues. Trimming took 3 bases from V and 7 from J; bases not matched to a gene: 6. From germline, CDR1 is KGHSH and CDR2 LQKENI. CDR3 amino acids: CASSPGRGQQPQHF. The CDR3 DNA follows: TGTGCCAGCTCACCCGGGAGGGGGCAACAGCCCCAGCATTTT. Complete variable domain (other parts from reference TRBV18 and TRBJ1-5): NAGVMQNPRHLVRRRGQEARLRCSPMKGHSHVYWYRQLPEEGLKFMVYLQKENIIDESGMPKERFSAEFPKEGPSILRIQQVVRGDSAAYFCASSPGRGQQPQHFGDGTRLSIL.

The chain carries TRBV18 and TRBJ1-4, with TRBD1 identical over 7 bases. This CDR3 is 15 amino acids long. Looked up from germline, CDR1 is KGHSH and CDR2 is LQKENI. V lost 3 bases, J lost 5 bases, and 6 bases stayed unmatched. In DNA, the CDR3 is TGTGCCAGCTCACCTAGGGGACAGAGCAATGAAAAACTGTTTTTT. Translated: CASSPRGQSNEKLFF.

The chain combines TRBV7-3 with TRBJ1-6; 8 bases align to TRBD1. V lost 5 bases, J lost 4 bases, and 7 bases stayed unmatched. Germline assignment: CDR1 SGHTA and CDR2 FQGTGA. The CDR3 covers 16 residues. CDR3 coding DNA: TGTGCCAGCAGCATCCTCCACAGGGGGTATAATTCACCCCTCCACTTT. Its protein is CASSILHRGYNSPLHF.